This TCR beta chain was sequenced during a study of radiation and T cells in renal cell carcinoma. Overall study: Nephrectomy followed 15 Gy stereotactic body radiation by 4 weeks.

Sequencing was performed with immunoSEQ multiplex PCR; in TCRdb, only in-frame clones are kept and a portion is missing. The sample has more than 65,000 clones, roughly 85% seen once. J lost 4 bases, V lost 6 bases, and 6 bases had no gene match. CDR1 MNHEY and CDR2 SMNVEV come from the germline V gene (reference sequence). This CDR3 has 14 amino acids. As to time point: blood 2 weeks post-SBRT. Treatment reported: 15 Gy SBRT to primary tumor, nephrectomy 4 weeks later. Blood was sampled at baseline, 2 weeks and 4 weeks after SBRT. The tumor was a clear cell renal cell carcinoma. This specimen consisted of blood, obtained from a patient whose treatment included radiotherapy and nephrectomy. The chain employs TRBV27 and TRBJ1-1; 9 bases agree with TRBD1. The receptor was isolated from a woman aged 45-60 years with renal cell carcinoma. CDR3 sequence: CASRQDRGPTEAFF. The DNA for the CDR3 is TGTGCCAGCAGACAGGACAGGGGACCCACTGAAGCTTTCTTT.